These 30 T cell receptor beta chains originate from one sample sequenced in a study of blood T cells in healthy people across ages. A J-beta primer mix and a sample-barcoded 5' primer were used in a second PCR of about 6 to 12 cycles. Each CDR3 protein gets one entry after TCRdb re-called the 5' RACE reads with MiXCR. There are some 640,000 distinct CDR3 sequences in the sample; about 30% occur only once, and around 16% lies in the top ten. Specimen: blood. The receptors were sampled from a woman older than 75 in good health.

The genes are TRBV7-9 and TRBJ2-6; TRBD1 matches at 7 bases. The germline V gene has CDR1 SEHNR and CDR2 FQNEAQ (reference sequence). The V and J ends lost 7 bases and 0 bases, in that order; junction bases with no gene match: 3. The CDR3 covers 15 residues. CDR3 residues: CASTGQLSGANVLTF. Here the CDR3 DNA reads TGTGCCAGCACGGGACAGCTCTCTGGGGCCAACGTCCTGACTTTC.

This clonotype occurred many times. CDR3 loop: CASSYRLAGPTDTQYF. CDR3 bases: TGTGCCAGCAGCTATCGACTAGCGGGGCCCACAGATACGCAGTATTTT. This sequence joins TRBV12-3 or TRBV12-4 and TRBJ2-3; 11 bases map to TRBD2. Unmatched junction bases numbered 7, after V lost 6 bases and J lost 2 bases. The length of the CDR3 is 16 residues.

In this sample, this clonotype turned up once. The chain recombines TRBV14 with TRBJ1-1; D is uncertain. This CDR3 is 12 amino acids long. Per germline, CDR1 SGHDN and CDR2 FVKESK. Trimming removed 2 bases at V and 5 bases at J, with 6 bases between. The DNA of the CDR3 is TGTGCCAGCAGCCAACGGAGGACTGAAGCTTTCTTT. Its translation: CASSQRRTEAFF.

This chain uses TRBV20-1 with TRBJ1-1; D is perhaps TRBD1 (5 bases). This CDR3 spans 15 amino acids. Germline CDR1 DFQATT, CDR2 SNEGSKA (reference sequence). Trimming took 2 bases from V and 4 from J, leaving 17 bases between them. CDR3 in amino acids: CSARNPRGGGTEAFF. The CDR3 nucleotides read TGCAGTGCTAGAAATCCCCGGGGTGGGGGCACTGAAGCTTTCTTT.

This rearrangement joins TRBV7-2 to TRBJ2-3; possible D gene TRBD1, 6 bases. Trimming cost V 4 bases and J 1 base, with 12 bases left between them. The CDR3 is made up of 15 amino acids. Germline CDR1 reads SGHTA; CDR2 reads FQGNSA. The CDR3 sequence: CASSSRGSGTDTQYF. DNA of the CDR3: TGTGCCAGCAGCTCCAGGGGATCCGGCACAGATACGCAGTATTTT. The whole variable domain, remainder taken from reference TRBV7-2 and TRBJ2-3, is GAGVSQSPSNKVTEKGKDVELRCDPISGHTALYWYRQSLGQGLEFLIYFQGNSAPDKSGLPSDRFSAERTGGSVSTLTIQRTQQEDSAVYLCASSSRGSGTDTQYFGPGTRLTVL.

The table lists this clonotype with many counts. The chain is built from TRBV7-2 and TRBJ1-2; TRBD1 agrees at 7 bases. V shed 2 bases and J 4 bases; nucleotides not matched to a gene: 4. This CDR3 is 14 amino acids long. In germline, CDR1 is SGHTA, CDR2 FQGNSA. CDR3 region: CASSLNRGTYGYTF. The CDR3 region has the DNA TGTGCCAGCAGCTTAAACAGGGGAACCTATGGCTACACCTTC.

This clonotype was counted once. A much larger clone sits a single nucleotide away, making a read error possible. The V gene is TRBV6-1, the J gene TRBJ2-7; 12 bases are a match to TRBD1. There are 14 residues in the CDR3. Germline V CDR1 and CDR2: MNHNS, SASEGT. The trim removed 6 bases at V and 5 bases at J, leaving 5 bases unmatched. Here the CDR3 DNA reads TGTGCCAGCAGGGCCTGGGACAGGGGGCACGAGCAGTACTTC. Its translation is CASRAWDRGHEQYF.

This clonotype was recorded many times. The CDR3 protein is CATSTGTNYGYTF. CDR3 coding DNA: TGTGCCACCAGCACTGGGACCAACTATGGCTACACCTTC. The chain carries TRBV15 and TRBJ1-2, with D maybe TRBD1 (5 bases). The germline V gene has CDR1 LNHNV and CDR2 YYDKDF (reference sequence). The V end was cut by 4 bases, the J end by 2 bases, with 8 bases between. This CDR3 spans 13 amino acids.

This clonotype was detected many times. V is TRBV5-1 and J is TRBJ2-1; 9 bases match TRBD2. V shed 0 bases, J shed 8 bases, and the junction held 12 bases outside the gene matches. This CDR3 spans 17 amino acids. The V gene's germline CDR1 is SGHRS and CDR2 YFSETQ. CDR3 DNA: TGCGCCAGCAGCTTGGGGCTAGCGGGGCTGCCCGCAGATGAGCAGTTCTTC. Translating it yields CASSLGLAGLPADEQFF.

This clonotype showed up just a few times. The CDR3 nucleotides read TGTGCCAGCAGTTACGGACAGGGGGCAAGGAGTGAGCAGTTCTTC. Translation gives CASSYGQGARSEQFF. This sequence joins TRBV6-6 and TRBJ2-1; 11 nucleotides line up with TRBD1. Trimming cost V 2 bases and J 9 bases; bases outside gene matches: 6. From germline, CDR1 is MNHNY and CDR2 SVGAGI (reference sequence). The CDR3 sequence is 15 residues long.

This clonotype was counted at least ten times. The chain recombines TRBV6-2 or TRBV6-3 with TRBJ2-7, with TRBD2 matching 15 bases. The CDR3 is made up of 15 amino acids. V lost 6 bases, J lost 3 bases, and 3 bases stayed unmatched. Germline V CDR1 and CDR2: MNHEY, SVGEGT. The CDR3 sequence: CASREGLAGGYEQYF. Written as DNA, the CDR3 is TGTGCCAGCAGGGAGGGACTAGCGGGGGGCTACGAGCAGTACTTC.

V is TRBV2 and J is TRBJ2-4; D is uncertain. The CDR3 totals 16 residues. CDR1 is SNHLY, CDR2 FYNNEI, per germline. The V end was cut by 4 bases, the J end by 6 bases, with 19 bases between. The CDR3 region is CASSGTTSPSGNIQYF. The CDR3 coding sequence is TGTGCCAGCAGTGGTACTACCTCCCCGTCGGGAAACATTCAGTACTTC.

This clonotype was observed at least ten times. The chain has TRBV20-1 and TRBJ2-1; D remains ambiguous. The CDR3 is 14 amino acids. Germline CDR1 reads DFQATT; CDR2 reads SNEGSKA (reference sequence). Trimming took off 5 bases at V and 3 bases at J, with 14 bases between the two ends. CDR3: CSAQSPLLYNEQFF. CDR3 bases: TGCAGTGCTCAATCCCCCTTACTCTACAATGAGCAGTTCTTC.

The chain is built from TRBV7-9 and TRBJ1-2, with 7 bases aligning to TRBD1. J lost 7 bases, V lost 4 bases, and 12 bases had no gene match. From germline, CDR1 is SEHNR and CDR2 FQNEAQ (reference sequence). The CDR3 runs 15 residues. The CDR3 region is CASSSPYRDSGGYTF. CDR3 sequence (DNA): TGTGCCAGCAGCTCCCCCTACCGGGACAGTGGTGGCTACACCTTC.

J is TRBJ1-2 and V is TRBV29-1; possible D gene TRBD1, 5 bases. The germline V and J ends were trimmed by 8 bases and 6 bases, with 10 bases remaining between them. The CDR3 is made up of 10 amino acids. Germline V lookup: CDR1 SQVTM, CDR2 ANQGSEA. The CDR3, as DNA: TGCAGCACCCGGGACGATGGCTACACCTTC. It codes for CSTRDDGYTF.

The chain is built from TRBV6-1 and TRBJ2-2; 8 bases match TRBD1. The CDR3 has 13 residues. Germline V gene lookup returns CDR1 MNHNS and CDR2 SASEGT. Unmatched junction bases numbered 1, after V lost 4 bases and J lost 6 bases. This CDR3 reads CASSVDRAGELFF. The CDR3 nucleotides read TGTGCCAGCAGTGTGGACAGGGCCGGGGAGCTGTTTTTT.

This clonotype was seen at least ten times. The chain links TRBV30 to TRBJ2-7; TRBD1 or TRBD2 may be the D gene (5 bases each). Germline V CDR1 and CDR2: GTSNPN, SVGIG (reference sequence). The V end was cut by 7 bases, the J end by 3 bases, with 16 bases between. The CDR3 loop spans 13 amino acids. In DNA, the CDR3 is TGTGCCTTCGACAGAGGGTCAGGCTACGAGCAGTACTTC. The encoded protein is CAFDRGSGYEQYF. The whole variable domain, filled in from reference TRBV30 and TRBJ2-7, reads SQTIHQWPATLVQPVGSPLSLECTVEGTSNPNLYWYRQAAGRGLQLLFYSVGIGQISSEVPQNLSASRPQDRQFILSSKKLLLSDSGFYLCAFDRGSGYEQYFGPGTRLTVT.

This clonotype was recorded a few times. A much bigger clone sits one base away, suggesting this may be a read error. The CDR3 loop reads CSARELNKNIQYF. CDR3 DNA: TGCAGTGCTAGGGAGCTTAACAAAAACATTCAGTACTTC. The chain recombines TRBV20-1 with TRBJ2-4; D is uncertain. The CDR3 sequence is 13 residues long. V lost 3 bases to trimming and J lost 3 bases, with 9 bases between them. Germline V gene data show CDR1 as DFQATT and CDR2 as SNEGSKA (reference sequence).

The chain links TRBV6-2 or TRBV6-3 to TRBJ1-6; possibly TRBD1 for D (6 bases). The CDR3 has 16 residues. Germline V lookup: CDR1 MNHEY, CDR2 SVGEGT. V shed 5 bases and J shed 10 bases, with 21 bases lying between them. This CDR3 is CASSLRPGGGGSPLHF. CDR3 in DNA: TGTGCCAGCAGTCTACGCCCGGGAGGGGGGGGATCACCCCTCCACTTT.

Only a few counts were recorded for this clonotype. This rearrangement joins TRBV12-3 or TRBV12-4 to TRBJ2-2; D unclear. V gave up 5 bases and J gave up 1 base, with 11 bases separating them. The CDR3 contains 15 residues. The CDR3 sequence: CASSPGPVNTGELFF. CDR3 DNA: TGTGCCAGCAGTCCCGGACCCGTGAACACCGGGGAGCTGTTTTTT.

This clonotype was detected only a few times. A much larger clone lies one base from this, so it may be a read error. The rearrangement joins TRBV2 to TRBJ1-2; D gene unclear. Germline V gene sequence: CDR1 SNHLY, CDR2 FYNNEI. This CDR3 has 15 amino acids. As DNA, the CDR3 is TGTGCCAGCAGTGAAGAAGATGGGTCAAACTATGGCTACGCCTTC. The encoded protein is CASSEEDGSNYGYAF. Full variable domain (missing parts from reference TRBV2 and TRBJ1-2): EPEVTQTPSHQVTQMGQEVILRCVPISNHLYFYWYRQILGQKVEFLVSFYNNEISEKSEIFDDQFSVERPDGSNFTLKIRSTKLEDSAMYFCASSEEDGSNYGYAFGSGTRLTVV.

This clonotype appeared many times. This rearrangement joins TRBV20-1 to TRBJ1-2, with 7 nucleotides matching TRBD1. In germline, CDR1 is DFQATT, CDR2 SNEGSKA (reference sequence). This CDR3 is 13 amino acids long. The trim removed 0 bases at V and 8 bases at J, leaving 6 bases unmatched. The CDR3 sequence is CSAREEQGRGYTF. The CDR3 DNA reads TGCAGTGCTAGAGAGGAACAGGGGAGAGGCTACACCTTC.

The chain links TRBV6-6 to TRBJ1-2; D not resolved. Trimming removed 4 bases at V and 8 bases at J, with 17 bases between. Germline CDR1 reads MNHNY; CDR2 reads SVGAGI (reference sequence). The CDR3 extends over 14 amino acids. The CDR3 here is CASSSTKPLGGYTF. As DNA, the CDR3 is TGTGCCAGCAGTTCGACCAAACCCTTGGGAGGCTACACCTTC.

At least ten counts were recorded for this clonotype. The chain carries TRBV9 and TRBJ1-2; no clear D. Deletions cut 0 bases from V and 0 bases from J, with 9 bases between. Germline V lookup: CDR1 SGDLS, CDR2 YYNGEE. CDR3 length: 15 amino acids. The CDR3 reads CASSVDAQANYGYTF. The CDR3 bases are TGTGCCAGCAGCGTAGACGCACAAGCTAACTATGGCTACACCTTC.

In this sample, this clonotype turned up many times. The CDR3 spells CASSGTGDNEQFF. The CDR3 DNA follows: TGTGCCAGCAGCGGGACAGGGGACAATGAGCAGTTCTTC. The V call is TRBV2, the J call TRBJ2-1; 10 bases map to TRBD1. Trimming at V came to 6 bases and at J to 5 bases, leaving 1 base not matched to a gene. The CDR3 is 13 residues long. Germline V CDR1 and CDR2: SNHLY, FYNNEI.

This clonotype was detected a few times. V and J are TRBV30 and TRBJ1-5, with TRBD1 matching over 10 bases. The CDR3 extends over 15 amino acids. The V segment lost 2 bases and the J segment 5 bases; nucleotides outside the gene matches: 6. The germline V gene encodes CDR1 GTSNPN and CDR2 SVGIG (reference sequence). CDR3 residues: CAWSSPDRGDQPQHF. CDR3 nucleotides: TGTGCCTGGAGTTCGCCGGACAGGGGGGATCAGCCCCAGCATTTT.

The chain combines TRBV2 with TRBJ1-6; a possible D gene is TRBD1 (5 bases). The ends were cut back, 4 bases at V and 7 bases at J, with 14 bases in the middle. Germline assignment: CDR1 SNHLY and CDR2 FYNNEI. This CDR3 is built from 15 residues. In DNA, the CDR3 is TGTGCCAGCAGTGTGGGCAGGGCTCAGAATTCACCCCTCCACTTT. Its translation is CASSVGRAQNSPLHF.

Notes on this clonotype: It may be a read error: a sequence one base away is much more abundant. The chain employs TRBV27 and TRBJ2-7, with 7 bases fitting TRBD2. The CDR3 contains 14 residues. The V gene's germline CDR1 is MNHEY and CDR2 SMNVEV (reference sequence). The CDR3 reads CACSAGTTSHEQYF. CDR3 bases: TGTGCCTGCAGCGCCGGGACTACCTCCCACGAGCAGTACTTC.

The chain employs TRBV24-1 and TRBJ2-7; D not resolved. The J call may be mistaken, given a closer DNA end match to TRBJ2-5. The V gene's germline CDR1 is KGHDR and CDR2 SFDVKD. The CDR3 has 14 amino acids. CDR3 in amino acids: CATSDAGGSETQYF. The CDR3 region has the DNA TGTGCCACCAGTGATGCTGGTGGTTCGGAGACCCAGTACTTC.

To note about this clonotype: This may be a read error: a much more frequent sequence differs by one nucleotide. The V gene is TRBV7-9, the J gene TRBJ1-2; TRBD1 matches 9 bases. Germline V gene lookup returns CDR1 SEHNR and CDR2 FQNEAQ (reference sequence). The CDR3 loop spans 15 amino acids. The CDR3 sequence: CASSLGAGQGYGHTF. The CDR3 DNA reads TGTGCCAGCAGCTTAGGAGCGGGACAGGGCTATGGCCACACCTTC.